These T cell receptor beta chains were read from a single sample in a study of blood T cell repertoires in COVID-19. Using immunoSEQ multiplex PCR, the repertoire was profiled, and TCRdb retains in-frame clones only, with some absent. Among more than 150,000 clones listed, less than 90% were seen once. Sequencing was performed on peripheral blood. These receptors all stem from a woman aged 70-85 years with acute or convalescent COVID-19. Both conserved end residues are part of each CDR3. A D gene is named only where the DNA matches it firmly. Not every row has a clone size; where given, it reads once, few, many or a size class.

J gene: TRBJ2-1
clone size: -
D gene: TRBD2
CDR3 length: 16
V gene: TRBV9
CDR3 protein: CASSAQVSGVYNEQFF
CDR3 DNA: TGTGCCAGCAGCGCCCAGGTTAGCGGGGTTTACAATGAGCAGTTCTTC

J gene: TRBJ2-7
clone size: -
D gene: -
CDR3 length: 12
V gene: TRBV11-2
CDR3 protein: CASSFETREQYF
CDR3 DNA: TGTGCCAGCAGCTTTGAAACGAGGGAGCAGTACTTC

J gene: TRBJ1-1
clone size: -
D gene: TRBD1
CDR3 length: 14
V gene: TRBV6-5
CDR3 protein: CASILGQTNTEAFF
CDR3 DNA: TGTGCCAGCATTCTGGGACAGACAAACACTGAAGCTTTCTTT

J gene: TRBJ1-2
clone size: -
D gene: -
CDR3 length: 15
V gene: TRBV28
CDR3 protein: CAISVSQGTPFGYTF
CDR3 DNA: TGTGCCATCTCGGTCTCGCAGGGGACCCCATTTGGCTACACCTTC

J gene: TRBJ1-4
clone size: -
D gene: -
CDR3 length: 16
V gene: TRBV24-1
CDR3 protein: CATSEDGRGLNEKLFF
CDR3 DNA: TGTGCCACCAGTGAGGACGGACGGGGGTTGAATGAAAAACTGTTTTTT

J gene: TRBJ2-5
clone size: -
D gene: -
CDR3 length: 14
V gene: TRBV5-4
CDR3 protein: CASSFQRAKETQYF
CDR3 DNA: TGTGCCAGCAGCTTTCAGCGGGCGAAAGAGACCCAGTACTTC

J gene: TRBJ1-4
clone size: -
D gene: -
CDR3 length: 13
V gene: TRBV7-9
CDR3 protein: CASSLQGNEKLFF
CDR3 DNA: TGTGCCAGCAGCTTACAGGGTAATGAAAAACTGTTTTTT

J gene: TRBJ2-3
clone size: -
D gene: -
CDR3 length: 15
V gene: TRBV19
CDR3 protein: CASSSAEVFTDTQYF
CDR3 DNA: TGTGCCAGTAGTTCGGCGGAGGTTTTCACAGATACGCAGTATTTT

J gene: TRBJ2-7
clone size: once
D gene: TRBD1
CDR3 length: 14
V gene: TRBV10-3
CDR3 protein: CAITPGTDAYEQYF
CDR3 DNA: TGTGCCATCACCCCCGGGACAGACGCCTACGAGCAGTACTTC

J gene: TRBJ2-1
clone size: -
D gene: TRBD2
CDR3 length: 15
V gene: TRBV6-6
CDR3 protein: CASSLSGGPVDEQFF
CDR3 DNA: TGTGCCAGCAGTCTTAGCGGGGGGCCCGTCGATGAGCAGTTCTTC

J gene: TRBJ1-6
clone size: -
D gene: TRBD1
CDR3 length: 15
V gene: TRBV27
CDR3 protein: CASSKWKGAYSPLHF
CDR3 DNA: TGTGCCAGCAGTAAATGGAAGGGGGCCTATTCACCCCTCCACTTT

J gene: TRBJ1-5
clone size: -
D gene: -
CDR3 length: 14
V gene: TRBV6-5
CDR3 protein: CASATYYSNQPQHF
CDR3 DNA: TGTGCCAGTGCGACGTACTATAGCAATCAGCCCCAGCATTTT

J gene: TRBJ1-5
clone size: once
D gene: TRBD1
CDR3 length: 17
V gene: TRBV5-6
CDR3 protein: CASSSQHDRGPNQPQHF
CDR3 DNA: TGTGCCAGCAGCTCTCAGCATGACAGGGGGCCGAATCAGCCCCAGCATTTT

J gene: TRBJ2-3
clone size: -
D gene: -
CDR3 length: 14
V gene: TRBV9
CDR3 protein: CASSVGVRTDTQYF
CDR3 DNA: TGTGCCAGCAGCGTAGGCGTCCGCACAGATACGCAGTATTTT

J gene: TRBJ2-2
clone size: -
D gene: -
CDR3 length: 12
V gene: TRBV29-1
CDR3 protein: CSALPNTGELFF
CDR3 DNA: TGCAGCGCCCTCCCTAACACCGGGGAGCTGTTTTTT

J gene: TRBJ1-2
clone size: -
D gene: -
CDR3 length: 12
V gene: TRBV2
CDR3 protein: CASSDMVGYYTF
CDR3 DNA: TGTGCCAGCAGTGATATGGTCGGGTACTACACCTTC

J gene: TRBJ1-5
clone size: -
D gene: -
CDR3 length: 14
V gene: TRBV6-1
CDR3 protein: CASSEAVSGQPQHF
CDR3 DNA: TGTGCCAGCAGTGAAGCGGTCTCGGGTCAGCCCCAGCATTTT

J gene: TRBJ2-4
clone size: once
D gene: -
CDR3 length: 13
V gene: TRBV7-9
CDR3 protein: CASSVPGTPFQYF
CDR3 DNA: TGTGCCAGCAGCGTCCCCGGGACACCGTTTCAGTACTTC

J gene: TRBJ1-3
clone size: -
D gene: TRBD1
CDR3 length: 16
V gene: TRBV11-2
CDR3 protein: CASRQTGVLSGNTIYF
CDR3 DNA: TGTGCCAGCAGGCAAACAGGGGTACTATCGGGAAACACCATATATTTT

J gene: TRBJ1-3
clone size: few
D gene: -
CDR3 length: 15
V gene: TRBV9
CDR3 protein: CASNHRASSGNTIYF
CDR3 DNA: TGTGCCAGCAATCACAGGGCGAGCTCTGGAAACACCATATATTTT

J gene: TRBJ1-6
clone size: -
D gene: TRBD1
CDR3 length: 13
V gene: TRBV10-3
CDR3 protein: CAVSTGGNSPLHF
CDR3 DNA: TGTGCCGTCTCGACAGGGGGCAATTCACCCCTCCACTTT

J gene: TRBJ1-2
clone size: once
D gene: TRBD1
CDR3 length: 18
V gene: TRBV28
CDR3 protein: CASTIPGTGGALNYGYTF
CDR3 DNA: TGTGCCAGCACCATCCCGGGGACAGGGGGCGCTTTGAACTATGGCTACACCTTC

J gene: TRBJ1-5
clone size: -
D gene: TRBD1
CDR3 length: 15
V gene: TRBV19
CDR3 protein: CASKIKGAGNQPQHF
CDR3 DNA: TGTGCCAGTAAGATAAAGGGGGCGGGCAATCAGCCCCAGCATTTT

J gene: TRBJ1-2
clone size: -
D gene: -
CDR3 length: 13
V gene: TRBV7-2
CDR3 protein: CASTQTGGYGYTF
CDR3 DNA: TGTGCCAGCACCCAGACGGGGGGATATGGCTACACCTTC

J gene: TRBJ1-2
clone size: once
D gene: -
CDR3 length: 15
V gene: TRBV9
CDR3 protein: CASSARSGTNYGYTF
CDR3 DNA: TGTGCCAGCAGCGCCAGGAGTGGGACAAATTATGGCTACACCTTC

J gene: TRBJ1-3
clone size: -
D gene: TRBD1
CDR3 length: 15
V gene: TRBV7-8
CDR3 protein: CASSPRTGSGNTIYF
CDR3 DNA: TGTGCCAGCAGCCCGCGGACAGGCTCCGGAAACACCATATATTTT

J gene: TRBJ2-5
clone size: -
D gene: -
CDR3 length: 16
V gene: TRBV7-8
CDR3 protein: CASSLIGGGFGETQYF
CDR3 DNA: TGTGCCAGCAGCTTAATAGGTGGGGGCTTCGGGGAGACCCAGTACTTC

J gene: TRBJ1-2
clone size: -
D gene: -
CDR3 length: 16
V gene: TRBV9
CDR3 protein: CASSVDSRREGYGYTF
CDR3 DNA: TGTGCCAGCAGCGTAGATTCACGCAGGGAAGGGTATGGCTACACCTTC

J gene: TRBJ1-2
clone size: -
D gene: TRBD1
CDR3 length: 16
V gene: TRBV19
CDR3 protein: CASSSKRPGGVYGYTF
CDR3 DNA: TGTGCCAGTAGTTCCAAACGCCCAGGGGGCGTCTATGGCTACACCTTC

J gene: TRBJ1-3
clone size: -
D gene: -
CDR3 length: 15
V gene: TRBV7-2
CDR3 protein: CASSLGGFSGNTIYF
CDR3 DNA: TGTGCCAGCAGCTTAGGCGGATTCTCTGGAAACACCATATATTTT

J gene: TRBJ2-5
clone size: -
D gene: -
CDR3 length: 13
V gene: TRBV9
CDR3 protein: CASSVGHKETQYF
CDR3 DNA: TGTGCCAGCAGCGTTGGACACAAAGAGACCCAGTACTTC

J gene: TRBJ2-7
clone size: -
D gene: -
CDR3 length: 12
V gene: TRBV7-9
CDR3 protein: CASSSQGYEQYF
CDR3 DNA: TGTGCCAGCAGTTCCCAGGGTTACGAGCAGTACTTC

J gene: TRBJ1-1
clone size: few
D gene: TRBD1
CDR3 length: 13
V gene: TRBV10-3
CDR3 protein: CAITGQEYTEAFF
CDR3 DNA: TGTGCCATCACCGGACAGGAGTACACTGAAGCTTTCTTT

J gene: TRBJ1-2
clone size: -
D gene: -
CDR3 length: 13
V gene: TRBV6-2/TRBV6-3
CDR3 protein: CASSHGQNYGYTF
CDR3 DNA: TGTGCCAGCAGCCACGGACAGAACTATGGCTACACCTTC

J gene: TRBJ2-5
clone size: -
D gene: TRBD2
CDR3 length: 15
V gene: TRBV7-6
CDR3 protein: CASSLGPTSAETQYF
CDR3 DNA: TGTGCCAGCAGCTTAGGGCCGACTAGCGCAGAGACCCAGTACTTC

J gene: TRBJ1-5
clone size: once
D gene: -
CDR3 length: 14
V gene: TRBV19
CDR3 protein: CASSKAGSNQPQHF
CDR3 DNA: TGTGCCAGTAGTAAGGCAGGCAGCAATCAGCCCCAGCATTTT

J gene: TRBJ1-3
clone size: -
D gene: TRBD1
CDR3 length: 16
V gene: TRBV3-1/TRBV3-2
CDR3 protein: CASSQRQGAHRNTIYF
CDR3 DNA: TGTGCCAGCAGCCAAAGACAGGGGGCGCATAGAAACACCATATATTTT

J gene: TRBJ1-3
clone size: -
D gene: -
CDR3 length: 12
V gene: TRBV2
CDR3 protein: CASSERRNTIYF
CDR3 DNA: TGTGCCAGCAGTGAACGGCGGAACACCATATATTTT

J gene: TRBJ1-5
clone size: -
D gene: -
CDR3 length: 17
V gene: TRBV19
CDR3 protein: CASSMGGWVDSNQPQHF
CDR3 DNA: TGTGCCAGTAGTATGGGAGGGTGGGTGGATAGCAATCAGCCCCAGCATTTT

J gene: TRBJ2-3
clone size: -
D gene: -
CDR3 length: 13
V gene: TRBV5-1
CDR3 protein: CASSLPPTDTQYF
CDR3 DNA: TGCGCCAGCAGCCTCCCTCCCACAGATACGCAGTATTTT

J gene: TRBJ1-3
clone size: -
D gene: -
CDR3 length: 14
V gene: TRBV5-8
CDR3 protein: CASSLGQSGNTIYF
CDR3 DNA: TGTGCCAGCAGCTTGGGGCAGTCTGGAAACACCATATATTTT

J gene: TRBJ2-6
clone size: once
D gene: -
CDR3 length: 14
V gene: TRBV6-5
CDR3 protein: CATVGLSGANVLTF
CDR3 DNA: TGTGCAACGGTGGGGCTCTCTGGGGCCAACGTCCTGACTTTC

J gene: TRBJ2-1
clone size: once
D gene: TRBD2
CDR3 length: 15
V gene: TRBV4-2
CDR3 protein: CASSHSGGAGNEQFF
CDR3 DNA: TGTGCCAGCAGCCATAGCGGGGGGGCCGGGAATGAGCAGTTCTTC

J gene: TRBJ1-6
clone size: -
D gene: -
CDR3 length: 14
V gene: TRBV1
CDR3 protein: CTSSHRVSSSPLHF
CDR3 DNA: TGCACCAGCAGCCACAGGGTGAGCAGTTCACCCCTCCACTTT

J gene: TRBJ1-2
clone size: -
D gene: TRBD1
CDR3 length: 16
V gene: TRBV7-9
CDR3 protein: CASSLTTQTGGLGYTF
CDR3 DNA: TGTGCCAGCAGCTTAACTACCCAGACAGGGGGCTTAGGCTACACCTTC

J gene: TRBJ1-6
clone size: -
D gene: -
CDR3 length: 13
V gene: TRBV10-2
CDR3 protein: CASVGGRGSPLHF
CDR3 DNA: TGCGCCAGCGTGGGCGGCCGGGGTTCACCCCTCCACTTT

J gene: TRBJ1-5
clone size: -
D gene: TRBD1
CDR3 length: 16
V gene: TRBV6-1
CDR3 protein: CASSERTGATMRPQHF
CDR3 DNA: TGTGCCAGCAGTGAACGGACAGGAGCTACTATGAGGCCCCAGCATTTT

J gene: TRBJ1-4
clone size: -
D gene: -
CDR3 length: 13
V gene: TRBV7-9
CDR3 protein: CASSTTVNEKLFF
CDR3 DNA: TGTGCCAGCAGCACGACAGTTAATGAAAAACTGTTTTTT

J gene: TRBJ2-6
clone size: once
D gene: TRBD2
CDR3 length: 16
V gene: TRBV10-2
CDR3 protein: CASSELGGAGANVLTF
CDR3 DNA: TGCGCCAGCAGTGAGTTGGGAGGGGCTGGGGCCAACGTCCTGACTTTC

J gene: TRBJ2-3
clone size: -
D gene: -
CDR3 length: 18
V gene: TRBV7-3
CDR3 protein: CASSLKPTSGVVTDTQYF
CDR3 DNA: TGTGCCAGCAGCTTAAAACCTACGTCGGGGGTTGTCACAGATACGCAGTATTTT

J gene: TRBJ2-1
clone size: -
D gene: TRBD2
CDR3 length: 15
V gene: TRBV7-2
CDR3 protein: CASSLQSGGYNEQFF
CDR3 DNA: TGTGCCAGCAGCTTACAAAGCGGGGGATACAATGAGCAGTTCTTC

J gene: TRBJ1-1
clone size: -
D gene: TRBD1
CDR3 length: 17
V gene: TRBV19
CDR3 protein: CASSTPATGIKNTEAFF
CDR3 DNA: TGTGCCAGTAGTACCCCGGCGACAGGGATAAAGAACACTGAAGCTTTCTTT

J gene: TRBJ1-2
clone size: few
D gene: -
CDR3 length: 13
V gene: TRBV18
CDR3 protein: CASSPGIWNGYTF
CDR3 DNA: TGTGCCAGCTCCCCCGGGATCTGGAATGGCTACACCTTC

J gene: TRBJ1-2
clone size: few
D gene: -
CDR3 length: 15
V gene: TRBV2
CDR3 protein: CASSEAGQRLYGYTF
CDR3 DNA: TGTGCCAGCAGTGAAGCGGGGCAGAGGCTCTATGGCTACACCTTC

J gene: TRBJ1-5
clone size: -
D gene: TRBD1
CDR3 length: 15
V gene: TRBV27
CDR3 protein: CASRADRVRDQPQHF
CDR3 DNA: TGTGCCAGCAGGGCGGACAGGGTAAGGGATCAGCCCCAGCATTTT

J gene: TRBJ1-5
clone size: -
D gene: -
CDR3 length: 16
V gene: TRBV10-2
CDR3 protein: CASSEWLGAGNQPQHF
CDR3 DNA: TGCGCCAGCAGTGAGTGGCTAGGGGCGGGCAATCAGCCCCAGCATTTT

J gene: TRBJ1-3
clone size: -
D gene: -
CDR3 length: 14
V gene: TRBV9
CDR3 protein: CASSGTGLGNTIYF
CDR3 DNA: TGTGCCAGCAGCGGAACAGGGCTTGGAAACACCATATATTTT